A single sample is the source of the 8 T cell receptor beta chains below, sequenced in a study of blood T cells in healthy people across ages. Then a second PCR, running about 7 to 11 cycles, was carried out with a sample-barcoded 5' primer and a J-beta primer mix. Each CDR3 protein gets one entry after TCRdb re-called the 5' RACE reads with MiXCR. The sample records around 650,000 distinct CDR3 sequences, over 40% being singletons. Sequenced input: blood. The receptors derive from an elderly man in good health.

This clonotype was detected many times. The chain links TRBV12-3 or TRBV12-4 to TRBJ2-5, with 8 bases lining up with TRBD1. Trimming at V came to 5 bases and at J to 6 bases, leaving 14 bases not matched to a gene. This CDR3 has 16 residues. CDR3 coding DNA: TGTGCCAGCAGTGCACCGACAGGGGACCCATTCCAGACCCAGTACTTC. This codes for CASSAPTGDPFQTQYF.

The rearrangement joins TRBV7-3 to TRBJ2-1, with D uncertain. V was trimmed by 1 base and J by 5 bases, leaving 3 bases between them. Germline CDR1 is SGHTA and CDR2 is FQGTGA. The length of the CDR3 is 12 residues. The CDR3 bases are TGTGCCAGCAGCTTAAGTAACAATGAGCAGTTCTTC. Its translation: CASSLSNNEQFF.

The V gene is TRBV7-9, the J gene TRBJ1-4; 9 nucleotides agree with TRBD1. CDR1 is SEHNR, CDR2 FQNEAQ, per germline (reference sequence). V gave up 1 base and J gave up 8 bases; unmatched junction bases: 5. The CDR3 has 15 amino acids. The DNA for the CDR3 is TGTGCCAGCAGCTTAGTCGGTGGACAGGGGGAAAAACTGTTTTTT. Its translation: CASSLVGGQGEKLFF.

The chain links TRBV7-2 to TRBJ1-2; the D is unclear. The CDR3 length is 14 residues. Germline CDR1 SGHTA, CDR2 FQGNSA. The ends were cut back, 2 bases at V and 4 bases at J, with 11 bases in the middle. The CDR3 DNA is TGTGCCAGCAGCTTATCTCGGCAGCCCTATGGCTACACCTTC. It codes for CASSLSRQPYGYTF.

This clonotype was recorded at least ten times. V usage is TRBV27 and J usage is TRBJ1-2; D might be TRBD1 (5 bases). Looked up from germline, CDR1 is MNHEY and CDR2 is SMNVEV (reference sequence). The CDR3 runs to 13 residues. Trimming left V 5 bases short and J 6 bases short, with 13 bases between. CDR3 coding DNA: TGTGCCAGCAGTGCCTGGGGGAGGGATGGCTACACCTTC. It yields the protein CASSAWGRDGYTF.

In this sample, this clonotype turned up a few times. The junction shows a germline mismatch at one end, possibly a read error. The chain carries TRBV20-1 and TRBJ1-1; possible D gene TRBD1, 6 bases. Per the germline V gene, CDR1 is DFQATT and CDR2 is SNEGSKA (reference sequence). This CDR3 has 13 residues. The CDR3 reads CSAPSIQGTEAFF. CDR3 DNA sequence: TGCAGTGCCCCTTCCATTCAGGGGACTGAGGCTTTCTTT.

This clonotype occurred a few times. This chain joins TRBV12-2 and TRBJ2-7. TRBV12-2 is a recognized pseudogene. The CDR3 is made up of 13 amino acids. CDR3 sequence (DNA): TGTGCAAGTCGTACAGGGATCTCCTACGAGCAGTACTTC. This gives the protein CASRTGISYEQYF.

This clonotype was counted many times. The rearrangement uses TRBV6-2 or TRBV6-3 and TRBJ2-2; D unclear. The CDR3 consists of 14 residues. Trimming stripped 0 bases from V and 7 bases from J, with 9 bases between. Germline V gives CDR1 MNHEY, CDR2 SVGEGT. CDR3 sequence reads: CASSYSAFSGELFF. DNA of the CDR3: TGTGCCAGCAGTTACTCGGCCTTTAGCGGGGAGCTGTTTTTT.